This TCR beta chain was sequenced in a study of OX40 agonist ivuxolimab in advanced cancers. At the level of the study: Patients were treated with ivuxolimab, an agonistic anti-OX40 (CD134) antibody. Those enrolled were around 87% male, with a mean age of about 60 years and ages from about 20 to 85. General observations from the study: Clonal expansion by week 6 occurred in CD4+ and CD8+ blood T cells (at 0.1 to 3.0 mg/kg). Among the lowest peripheral clonal expansion occurred in 0.1-3.0 mg/kg partial responders.

The germline CDR1 and CDR2 sequences are LNHDA and SQIVND (reference sequence). This CDR3 is built from 14 residues. The V and J ends lost 6 bases and 2 bases respectively, with 10 bases between them. About this clone: Its antigen is unidentified.

Sequenced by immunoSEQ multiplex PCR; TCRdb stores in-frame clones only, minus some. The data show about 110,000 clones, less than 95% seen once. Sequenced material: CD4+ or CD8+ T cells sorted from blood, taken in a trial of the OX40 agonist ivuxolimab. The chain uses TRBV19 and TRBJ2-2; D gene ambiguous. The receptor was derived from an adult with an advanced solid tumor such as melanoma, head and neck, liver or kidney cancer. The DNA for the CDR3 is TGTGCCAGTAGCCTCCTCGGTAACACCGGGGAGCTGTTTTTT. Protein product: CASSLLGNTGELFF.